A selection of T cell receptor beta chains follows, all from one sample in a study of identical twins. Using its own MiXCR run on the 5' RACE reads, TCRdb lists one record per CDR3 protein. The repertoire holds more than 1.5 million distinct CDR3 sequences, with around a third as singletons. The sequenced sample consisted of cord blood. These receptors came from a newborn girl in good health. Each CDR3 is given with its conserved first and last residue.

v_call cdr3_aa
TRBV3-1 CASSQEFVPGLDGYTF
TRBV7-2 CASSPQARTSTDTQYF
TRBV7-2 CASSLVGTSGRRHEQFF
TRBV9 CASSVDSGSGTDTQYF
TRBV10-3 CAISADRDTEAFF
TRBV5-1 CASSLGTDEAFF
TRBV20-1 CSASDSYSVGEGNYGYTF
TRBV12-3/TRBV12-4 CASSPGGLQETQYF
TRBV3-1 CASSRRLAVNTDTQYF
TRBV4-1 CASSQEAGLYEQYF
TRBV15 CATSRDERGENEQYF
TRBV4-2 CASSQGGLNEKLFF
TRBV4-1 CASSQVTSGGPAYEQYF
TRBV6-5 CASSYAGGEQYF
TRBV20-1 CSAGGQPLAKNIQYF
TRBV20-1 CSAAGGLSTDTQYF
TRBV4-1 CASSPGTIGEQYF